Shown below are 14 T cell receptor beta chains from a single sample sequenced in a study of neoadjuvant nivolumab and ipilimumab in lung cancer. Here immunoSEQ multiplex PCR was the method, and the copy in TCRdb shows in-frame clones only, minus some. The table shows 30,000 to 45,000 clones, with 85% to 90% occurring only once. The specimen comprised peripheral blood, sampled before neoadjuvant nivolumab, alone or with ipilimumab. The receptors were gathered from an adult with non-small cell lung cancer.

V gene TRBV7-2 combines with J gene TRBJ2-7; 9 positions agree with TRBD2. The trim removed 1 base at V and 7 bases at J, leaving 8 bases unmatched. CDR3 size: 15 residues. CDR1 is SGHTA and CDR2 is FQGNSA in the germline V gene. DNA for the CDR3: TGTGCCAGCAGCTTAGTAAGTCTAGCGGGACGGGAGCAGTACTTC. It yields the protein CASSLVSLAGREQYF.

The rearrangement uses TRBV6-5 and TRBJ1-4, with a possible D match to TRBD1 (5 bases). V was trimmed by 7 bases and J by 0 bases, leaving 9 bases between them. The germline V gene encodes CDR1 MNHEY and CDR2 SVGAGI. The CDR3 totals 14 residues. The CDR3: CASKRQSTNEKLFF. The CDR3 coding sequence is TGTGCCAGCAAACGACAGTCAACTAATGAAAAACTGTTTTTT.

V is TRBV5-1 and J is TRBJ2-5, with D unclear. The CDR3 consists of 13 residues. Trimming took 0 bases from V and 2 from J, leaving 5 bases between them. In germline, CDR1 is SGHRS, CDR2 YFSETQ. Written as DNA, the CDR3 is TGCGCCAGCAGCTTGGTCCGGCAAGAGACCCAGTACTTC. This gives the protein CASSLVRQETQYF.

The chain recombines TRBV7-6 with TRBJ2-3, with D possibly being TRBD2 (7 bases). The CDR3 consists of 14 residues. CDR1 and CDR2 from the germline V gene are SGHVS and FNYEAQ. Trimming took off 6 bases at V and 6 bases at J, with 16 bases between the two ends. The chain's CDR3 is CASRQGGGSDTQYF. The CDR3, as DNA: TGTGCCAGCAGACAGGGAGGGGGGTCGGATACGCAGTATTTT.

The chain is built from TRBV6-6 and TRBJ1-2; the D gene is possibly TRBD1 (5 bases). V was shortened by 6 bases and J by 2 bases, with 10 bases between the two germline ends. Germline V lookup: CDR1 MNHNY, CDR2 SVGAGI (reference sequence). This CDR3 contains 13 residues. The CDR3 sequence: CASRMGPNYGYTF. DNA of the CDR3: TGTGCCAGCAGGATGGGACCCAACTATGGCTACACCTTC.

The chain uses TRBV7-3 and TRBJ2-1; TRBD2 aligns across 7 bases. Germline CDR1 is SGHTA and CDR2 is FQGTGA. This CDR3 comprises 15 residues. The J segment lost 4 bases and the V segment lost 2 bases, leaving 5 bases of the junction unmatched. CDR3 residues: CASSLGASGYNEQFF. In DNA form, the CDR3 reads TGTGCCAGCAGCTTAGGAGCTAGCGGATACAATGAGCAGTTCTTC.

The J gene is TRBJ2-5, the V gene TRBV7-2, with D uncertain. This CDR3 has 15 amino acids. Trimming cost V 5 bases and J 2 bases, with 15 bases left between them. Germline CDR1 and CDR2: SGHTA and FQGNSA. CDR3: CASSPHRAPQETQYF. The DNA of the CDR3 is TGTGCCAGCAGCCCCCACCGGGCCCCGCAAGAGACCCAGTACTTC.

The CDR3 sequence: CATSRVGLWGLFF. The CDR3 DNA reads as TGTGCCACCAGCAGGGTGGGGTTGTGGGGTCTATTCTTC. The chain carries TRBV15 and TRBJ2-1; unclear D gene. Looked up from germline, CDR1 is LNHNV and CDR2 is YYDKDF (reference sequence). Trimming took off 3 bases at V and 16 bases at J, with 19 bases between the two ends. The CDR3 sequence is 13 residues long.

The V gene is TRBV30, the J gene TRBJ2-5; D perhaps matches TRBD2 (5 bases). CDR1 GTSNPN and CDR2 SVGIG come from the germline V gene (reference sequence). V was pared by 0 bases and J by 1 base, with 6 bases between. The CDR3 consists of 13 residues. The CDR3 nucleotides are TGTGCCTGGAGTGTAGGAGGCCAAGAGACCCAGTACTTC. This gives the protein CAWSVGGQETQYF.

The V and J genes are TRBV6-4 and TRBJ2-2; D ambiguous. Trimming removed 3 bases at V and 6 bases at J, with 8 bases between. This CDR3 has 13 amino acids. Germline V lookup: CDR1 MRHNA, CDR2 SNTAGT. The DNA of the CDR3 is TGTGCCAGCAGTGAAGGGTCGTCCGGGGAGCTGTTTTTT. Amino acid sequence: CASSEGSSGELFF.

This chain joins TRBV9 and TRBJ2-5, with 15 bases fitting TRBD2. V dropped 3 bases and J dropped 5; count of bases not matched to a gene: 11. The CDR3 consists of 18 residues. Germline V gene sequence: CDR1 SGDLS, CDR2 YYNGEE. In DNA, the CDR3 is TGTGCCAGCAGCGGCGGACTAGCGGGAGGGTCCTTCGGGGAGACCCAGTACTTC. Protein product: CASSGGLAGGSFGETQYF.

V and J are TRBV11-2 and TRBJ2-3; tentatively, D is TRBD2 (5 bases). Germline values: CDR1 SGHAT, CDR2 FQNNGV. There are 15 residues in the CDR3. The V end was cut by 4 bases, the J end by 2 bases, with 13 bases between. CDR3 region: CASSSLTRITDTQYF. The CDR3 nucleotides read TGTGCCAGCAGCTCTCTAACTAGAATCACAGATACGCAGTATTTT.

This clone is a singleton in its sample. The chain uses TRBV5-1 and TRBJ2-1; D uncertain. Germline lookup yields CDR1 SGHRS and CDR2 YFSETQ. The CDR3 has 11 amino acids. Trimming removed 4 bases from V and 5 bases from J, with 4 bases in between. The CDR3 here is CASSINNEQFF. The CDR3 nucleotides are TGCGCCAGCAGCATCAACAATGAGCAGTTCTTC.

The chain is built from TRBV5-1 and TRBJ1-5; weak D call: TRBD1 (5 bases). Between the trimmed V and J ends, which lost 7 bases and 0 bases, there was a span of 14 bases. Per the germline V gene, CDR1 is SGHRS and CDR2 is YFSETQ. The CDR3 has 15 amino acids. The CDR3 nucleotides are TGCGCCAGCCGGGACGGATCAAATAGCAATCAGCCCCAGCATTTT. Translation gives CASRDGSNSNQPQHF. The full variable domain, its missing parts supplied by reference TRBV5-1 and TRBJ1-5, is KAGVTQTPRYLIKTRGQQVTLSCSPISGHRSVSWYQQTPGQGLQFLFEYFSETQRNKGNFPGRFSGRQFSNSRSEMNVSTLELGDSALYLCASRDGSNSNQPQHFGDGTRLSIL.